The present T cell receptor (beta chain) was sequenced within a study of T cells in localized non-small cell lung cancer. Per the germline V gene, CDR1 is GTSNPN and CDR2 is SVGIG (reference sequence). The CDR3 consists of 14 residues. The V and J ends lost 1 base and 9 bases, in that order; junction bases with no gene match: 4. Notes on this clone: Its cognate antigen is unknown.

Study-wide results and limits: Heterogeneity within the tumor remains possible, as just one region underwent sequencing. The highest T cell clonality was in uninvolved adjacent lung, above tumor. Out of the top 100 tumor clones, a median around 50 were seen in adjacent lung.

The method was immunoSEQ multiplex PCR; TCRdb's version includes in-frame clones alone and lacks a portion of them. Among about 77,000 clones, around 89% were seen once, and the ten largest hold less than 25%. The sequence was collected from a woman aged 40-70 years with stage I squamous cell lung carcinoma. This chain uses TRBV30 with TRBJ1-5; 12 nucleotides align to TRBD1. This sample comprised peripheral blood, obtained before any cancer treatment. CDR3 residues: CAWSGGTGGLPQHF. The CDR3 DNA reads TGTGCCTGGAGTGGCGGGACAGGGGGCCTGCCCCAGCATTTT.